Reported below is one T cell receptor beta chain. The data are from a study of blood T cell repertoires in COVID-19. The data were produced by immunoSEQ multiplex PCR, yet TCRdb's version contains in-frame clones alone and is incomplete. The table shows more than 250,000 clones, with 70% to 90% occurring only once. Looked up from germline, CDR1 is KGHDR and CDR2 is SFDVKD. Trimming removed 1 base from V and 6 bases from J, with 14 bases in between. The length of the CDR3 is 16 residues. In Cohort 3, a recovered donor had either two negative PCRs, clearance, or symptom resolution. The sequencing input was PBMCs or T cells enriched from blood (not recorded which). The TCR was taken from a woman in her twenties or thirties who had recovered from COVID-19. The rearrangement links TRBV24-1 to TRBJ2-2; the D gene is possibly TRBD1 (5 bases). CDR3 in DNA: TGTGCCACCAGTGATTTTGGGCAGGGCTTTGCCGGGGAGCTGTTTTTT. It specifies CATSDFGQGFAGELFF.